The 31 T cell receptor beta chains below come from one sample, sequenced in a study of shared clonotypes between healthy human individuals. Profiling relied on immunoSEQ multiplex PCR, and the TCRdb table lists in-frame clones only, not all of them. The sample lists more than 2 million clones; roughly 95% were seen once. CD45RO negativity and positive selection for CCR7 defined naive CD8 cells, a population that excluded terminally differentiated effector memory CD45RA+ cells. Sequencing was performed on naive CD8+ T cells sorted from blood. The receptors originated from a man in his late teens or twenties in good health.

This clone was detected once. The chain couples TRBV30 to TRBJ2-7; 10 bases are shared with TRBD2. V shed 1 base and J 4 bases; nucleotides not matched to a gene: 4. Germline CDR1 and CDR2: GTSNPN and SVGIG (reference sequence). The CDR3 has 14 residues. The CDR3 region has the DNA TGTGCCTGGAGTGACTCTAGCGGGGGTTACGAGCAGTACTTC. Translation: CAWSDSSGGYEQYF. Full variable domain (remainder filled in from reference TRBV30 and TRBJ2-7): SQTIHQWPATLVQPVGSPLSLECTVEGTSNPNLYWYRQAAGRGLQLLFYSVGIGQISSEVPQNLSASRPQDRQFILSSKKLLLSDSGFYLCAWSDSSGGYEQYFGPGTRLTVT.

The V and J genes are TRBV10-2 and TRBJ2-2; D unclear. V was shortened by 5 bases and J by 8 bases, with 9 bases between the two germline ends. The CDR3 is made up of 12 amino acids. Germline assignment: CDR1 WSHSY and CDR2 SAAADI. The CDR3: CASSLVRGELFF. In DNA, the CDR3 is TGCGCCAGCAGTCTTGTGCGAGGGGAGCTGTTTTTT.

About this clone: The sample holds other DNA sequences that translate to the same CDR3. The chain carries TRBV4-1 and TRBJ1-1, with 9 bases matching TRBD1. Germline CDR1 and CDR2: MGHRA and YSYEKL. The CDR3 has 15 amino acids. The V and J ends lost 3 bases and 1 base, in that order; junction bases with no gene match: 3. CDR3 coding DNA: TGCGCCAGCAGCCAGCCGGGACAGGGGAACACTGAAGCTTTCTTT. Translating it yields CASSQPGQGNTEAFF.

The V gene is TRBV2, the J gene TRBJ1-5; 8 bases map to TRBD1. Germline CDR1 reads SNHLY; CDR2 reads FYNNEI. The trim removed 6 bases at V and 1 base at J, leaving 5 bases unmatched. The CDR3 sequence is 15 residues long. In DNA, the CDR3 is TGTGCCAGCAGAGACAGGGGATTCAGCAATCAGCCCCAGCATTTT. Its translation: CASRDRGFSNQPQHF.

The J gene is TRBJ2-3, the V gene TRBV4-1; 11 nucleotides line up with TRBD1. Per germline, CDR1 MGHRA and CDR2 YSYEKL. The CDR3 covers 15 residues. Trimming took 4 bases from V and 5 from J; bases not matched to a gene: 5. The CDR3 nucleotides are TGCGCCAGCAGCCTTCCGGGACAGGGGGTAGATACGCAGTATTTT. Its translation is CASSLPGQGVDTQYF.

The chain has TRBV19 and TRBJ1-5; D uncertain. The CDR3 totals 16 residues. Trimming shortened V by 0 bases and J by 7 bases, and 16 bases separated the two germline ends. Germline V gives CDR1 LNHDA, CDR2 SQIVND (reference sequence). CDR3 sequence (DNA): TGTGCCAGTAGTATAGAGGCTGTTTTGGGATGGCAGCCCCAGCATTTT. Amino acid sequence: CASSIEAVLGWQPQHF.

The chain has TRBV2 and TRBJ2-7, with a tentative D call TRBD1 (6 bases). CDR3 length: 14 residues. Germline CDR1 and CDR2: SNHLY and FYNNEI. With 6 bases removed from V and 3 bases from J, the gap between germline ends came to 15 bases. The CDR3 DNA reads TGTGCCAGCAGGGGGGCTAGCAGCAACTACGAGCAGTACTTC. Translating gives CASRGASSNYEQYF.

The chain recombines TRBV13 with TRBJ1-2; weak D call: TRBD1 (5 bases). V lost 5 bases, J lost 6 bases, and 16 bases lay in between. Germline assignment: CDR1 PRHDT and CDR2 FYEKMQ (reference sequence). There are 14 residues in the CDR3. The chain's CDR3 is CASSPHRGRDGYTF. The CDR3 bases are TGTGCCAGCAGCCCCCACCGGGGGAGGGATGGCTACACCTTC.

The V call is TRBV2, the J call TRBJ1-6, with 8 positions matching TRBD1. This CDR3 spans 15 amino acids. Germline-derived CDR1 and CDR2 are SNHLY and FYNNEI. The trim removed 6 bases at V and 7 bases at J, leaving 8 bases unmatched. The chain's CDR3 is CASREGTGKNSPLHF. The CDR3 DNA reads TGTGCCAGCAGGGAGGGGACAGGCAAAAATTCACCCCTCCACTTT. Looking up the rest from reference TRBV2 and TRBJ1-6 gives the full variable domain: EPEVTQTPSHQVTQMGQEVILRCVPISNHLYFYWYRQILGQKVEFLVSFYNNEISEKSEIFDDQFSVERPDGSNFTLKIRSTKLEDSAMYFCASREGTGKNSPLHFGNGTRLTVT.

The V and J genes are TRBV15 and TRBJ2-5, with TRBD1 as a possible D gene (6 bases). Trimming cost V 8 bases and J 3 bases, with 19 bases left between them. The CDR3 runs 15 residues. From germline, CDR1 is LNHNV and CDR2 YYDKDF (reference sequence). CDR3 loop: CATANGGSGEETQYF. CDR3 in DNA: TGTGCCACCGCGAATGGAGGCTCAGGGGAAGAGACCCAGTACTTC.

V and J are TRBV28 and TRBJ2-5; D not resolved. Germline V gene sequence: CDR1 MDHEN, CDR2 SYDVKM. CDR3 size: 12 residues. Trimming took 1 base from V and 4 from J, leaving 4 bases between them. CDR3 sequence: CASSLFAETQYF. CDR3 nucleotide sequence: TGTGCCAGCAGTTTATTCGCAGAGACCCAGTACTTC.

This chain connects TRBV7-6 to TRBJ2-5; TRBD2 aligns across 8 bases. CDR3 length: 17 amino acids. V shed 2 bases, J shed 2 bases, and the junction held 10 bases outside the gene matches. In germline, CDR1 is SGHVS, CDR2 FNYEAQ. CDR3 DNA: TGTGCCAGCAGCTTAAGATATGCGGGAGGTCTACAAGAGACCCAGTACTTC. It codes for CASSLRYAGGLQETQYF. Variable domain in full (rest from reference TRBV7-6 and TRBJ2-5): GAGVSQSPRYKVTKRGQDVALRCDPISGHVSLYWYRQALGQGPEFLTYFNYEAQQDKSGLPNDRFSAERPEGSISTLTIQRTEQRDSAMYRCASSLRYAGGLQETQYFGPGTRLLVL.

The V gene is TRBV7-9, the J gene TRBJ1-2; D gene ambiguous. The CDR3 extends over 16 amino acids. The germline V and J ends were trimmed by 4 bases and 8 bases, with 23 bases remaining between them. The germline V gene encodes CDR1 SEHNR and CDR2 FQNEAQ (reference sequence). This CDR3 reads CASSSTIGLRMDGYTF. As DNA, the CDR3 is TGTGCCAGCAGCTCGACGATAGGGCTCCGGATGGACGGCTACACCTTC.

The chain employs TRBV9 and TRBJ2-7; D might be TRBD2 (5 bases). The germline gives CDR1 SGDLS, CDR2 YYNGEE. The CDR3 length is 15 residues. The V end lost 0 bases, the J end lost 0 bases, and 10 bases lay between the germline ends. The CDR3 sequence: CASSVAWRSSYEQYF. Written as DNA, the CDR3 is TGTGCCAGCAGCGTAGCTTGGAGGAGCTCCTACGAGCAGTACTTC.

This clone was detected only once. The CDR3 DNA is TGTGCCAGCAGTTTGCTAGCGGGGGGGCCGGGCGAGCAGTACTTC. Translating gives CASSLLAGGPGEQYF. The V gene is TRBV28, the J gene TRBJ2-7; TRBD2 matches at 12 bases. Trimming removed 3 bases from V and 6 bases from J; junction bases left unmatched: 6. Germline V lookup: CDR1 MDHEN, CDR2 SYDVKM. This CDR3 region has 15 residues.

This chain joins TRBV29-1 and TRBJ2-2; tentative D call: TRBD1 (7 bases). V lost 4 bases and J lost 6, with 12 bases in between. Germline assignment: CDR1 SQVTM and CDR2 ANQGSEA. This CDR3 spans 13 amino acids. The CDR3 here is CSVGRGESGELFF. The CDR3 nucleotides read TGCAGCGTTGGCAGGGGGGAGTCCGGGGAGCTGTTTTTT.

The chain employs TRBV10-3 and TRBJ2-4; D may be TRBD1 or TRBD2 (5 bases each). This CDR3 has 14 amino acids. Per the germline V gene, CDR1 is ENHRY and CDR2 is SYGVKD. V was clipped by 2 bases and J by 8 bases, with 13 bases between them. The CDR3 reads CAISEGAGGYIQYF. CDR3 nucleotide sequence: TGTGCCATCAGTGAGGGGGCGGGTGGGTACATTCAGTACTTC.

V usage is TRBV27 and J usage is TRBJ1-5; D is unclear. This CDR3 has 14 residues. Germline V CDR1 and CDR2: MNHEY, SMNVEV (reference sequence). Trimming stripped 3 bases from V and 4 bases from J, with 10 bases between. The CDR3 region has the DNA TGTGCCAGCAGTTTGGTCTCTCTGAATCAGCCCCAGCATTTT. Translation: CASSLVSLNQPQHF.

The chain joins TRBV7-9 to TRBJ1-2; 9 nucleotides match TRBD1. The V and J ends lost 5 bases and 1 base, in that order; junction bases with no gene match: 5. The germline V gene encodes CDR1 SEHNR and CDR2 FQNEAQ (reference sequence). The CDR3 is made up of 15 amino acids. The CDR3 loop reads CASSPSGQGNYGYTF. The CDR3 bases are TGTGCCAGCAGCCCATCGGGACAGGGTAACTATGGCTACACCTTC. Combining the CDR3 with reference TRBV7-9 and TRBJ1-2 gives the whole variable domain DTGVSQNPRHKITKRGQNVTFRCDPISEHNRLYWYRQTLGQGPEFLTYFQNEAQLEKSRLLSDRFSAERPKGSFSTLEIQRTEQGDSAMYLCASSPSGQGNYGYTFGSGTRLTVV.

The genes are TRBV6-5 and TRBJ2-7, with D tentatively TRBD2 (5 bases). Trimming removed 2 bases from V and 3 bases from J, with 8 bases in between. The CDR3 spans 13 residues. Germline assignment: CDR1 MNHEY and CDR2 SVGAGI. The DNA for the CDR3 is TGTGCCAGCAGTTACGGAGGATTCTACGAGCAGTACTTC. It translates to CASSYGGFYEQYF.

The chain uses TRBV9 and TRBJ2-7; 13 bases are a match to TRBD2. The CDR3 is 15 residues long. Germline V CDR1 and CDR2: SGDLS, YYNGEE. Unmatched junction bases numbered 4, after V lost 2 bases and J lost 5 bases. The CDR3, as DNA: TGTGCCAGCAGCGTTTCCGGGACTAGCGGGGACGAGCAGTACTTC. Translating gives CASSVSGTSGDEQYF.

The chain uses TRBV6-5 and TRBJ2-7; weak D call: TRBD1 (5 bases). Between the trimmed V and J ends, which lost 4 bases and 2 bases, there was a span of 18 bases. There are 16 residues in the CDR3. Germline CDR1 and CDR2: MNHEY and SVGAGI. Here the CDR3 reads CASSWGRLQNTYEQYF. As DNA, the CDR3 is TGTGCCAGCAGTTGGGGCCGACTTCAAAATACCTACGAGCAGTACTTC.

This chain connects TRBV12-5 to TRBJ1-4; the match to TRBD1 covers 7 bases. V shed 5 bases, J shed 7 bases, and the junction held 13 bases outside the gene matches. Germline values: CDR1 LGHNT, CDR2 FRNRAP. The CDR3 has 16 residues. The CDR3 DNA reads as TGTGCTAGTGGTGACCTCTTGACAGGGTCGGTTGAAAAACTGTTTTTT. The encoded protein is CASGDLLTGSVEKLFF.

J is TRBJ2-7 and V is TRBV27, with TRBD1 matching over 7 bases. CDR3 length: 16 residues. With 1 base clipped from V and 4 bases from J, the junction kept 10 bases outside the gene matches. Per the germline V gene, CDR1 is MNHEY and CDR2 is SMNVEV (reference sequence). CDR3 region: CASSLYPGTVLYEQYF. The DNA of the CDR3 is TGTGCCAGCAGTTTATATCCCGGGACAGTCCTTTACGAGCAGTACTTC.

The V and J genes are TRBV29-1 and TRBJ2-3, with TRBD2 matching 13 bases. V lost 7 bases, J lost 4 bases, and 8 bases stayed unmatched. The CDR3 extends over 15 amino acids. From germline, CDR1 is SQVTM and CDR2 ANQGSEA. CDR3 sequence reads: CSAQVTSGRSDTQYF. DNA for the CDR3: TGCAGCGCCCAGGTGACTAGCGGGAGGTCAGATACGCAGTATTTT.

The rearrangement links TRBV7-6 to TRBJ2-4; no clear D. Germline V CDR1 and CDR2: SGHVS, FNYEAQ. CDR3 length: 16 residues. The V end lost 1 base, the J end lost 9 bases, and 19 bases lay between the germline ends. The CDR3 DNA is TGTGCCAGCAGCTTAGGTTGGGCGGCAGAGGATGGCATTCAGTACTTC. As protein: CASSLGWAAEDGIQYF.

The chain employs TRBV6-1 and TRBJ1-5, with D unresolved. This CDR3 region has 15 residues. The germline V gene encodes CDR1 MNHNS and CDR2 SASEGT. Trimming cost V 2 bases and J 7 bases, with 15 bases left between them. CDR3 region: CASSESFLGVQPQHF. CDR3 in DNA: TGTGCCAGCAGTGAAAGTTTTTTGGGAGTCCAGCCCCAGCATTTT.

The chain combines TRBV27 with TRBJ2-7, with 8 bases matching TRBD2. Germline-derived CDR1 and CDR2 are MNHEY and SMNVEV (reference sequence). This CDR3 is 14 amino acids long. V trimming: 7 bases; J trimming: 4 bases; junction bases outside the gene matches: 9. The CDR3 sequence: CASTDGTRPYEQYF. CDR3 DNA sequence: TGTGCCAGCACTGACGGGACTAGGCCGTACGAGCAGTACTTC.

Concerning this clone itself: This same CDR3 is encoded by further DNA sequences in the sample. V and J are TRBV4-1 and TRBJ2-1; D is possibly TRBD2 (6 bases). With 2 bases removed from V and 7 bases from J, the gap between germline ends came to 9 bases. This CDR3 comprises 13 residues. Germline loops: CDR1 MGHRA, CDR2 YSYEKL. The CDR3 DNA follows: TGCGCCAGCAGCCAATCTGCGGGGAATGAGCAGTTCTTC. This encodes CASSQSAGNEQFF.

The chain recombines TRBV19 with TRBJ1-1; 7 bases fit TRBD1. Germline loops: CDR1 LNHDA, CDR2 SQIVND (reference sequence). This CDR3 contains 15 residues. Trimming at V came to 5 bases and at J to 2 bases, leaving 8 bases not matched to a gene. CDR3 nucleotide sequence: TGTGCCAGTAGTGTCCAAGGGACAGCCAACACTGAAGCTTTCTTT. The encoded protein is CASSVQGTANTEAFF.

This sequence joins TRBV5-4 and TRBJ2-7; TRBD1 or TRBD2 may be the D gene (5 bases each). Germline V gene sequence: CDR1 SGHNT, CDR2 YYREEE (reference sequence). The CDR3 has 17 amino acids. The V and J ends lost 0 bases and 3 bases respectively, with 19 bases between them. CDR3 in DNA: TGTGCCAGCAGCTTGGGAGTAGGGCCAGGGAGTGACTACGAGCAGTACTTC. Amino acids: CASSLGVGPGSDYEQYF. Full variable domain (remainder filled in from reference TRBV5-4 and TRBJ2-7): ETGVTQSPTHLIKTRGQQVTLRCSSQSGHNTVSWYQQALGQGPQFIFQYYREEENGRGNFPPRFSGLQFPNYSSELNVNALELDDSALYLCASSLGVGPGSDYEQYFGPGTRLTVT.